Presented here are 2 T cell receptor beta chains from one specimen sequenced in a study of cytomegalovirus exposure and HLA in healthy donors. Use of 60 Vbeta and 13 Jbeta primers characterized the PCR. Assay used: immunoSEQ multiplex PCR; TCRdb lists only in-frame clones, some missing. The sample consists of about 190,000 clones, around 86% of them appearing once. The specimen was PBMCs. The receptors were gathered from a man younger than 40 in good health and CMV-seronegative.

CDR3 sequence: CASSPLKTTGIRRGELFF. The DNA for the CDR3 is TGTGCCAGCTCACCCCTGAAGACCACAGGGATCCGTCGTGGGGAGCTGTTTTTT. The chain joins TRBV18 to TRBJ2-2; the D gene is possibly TRBD1 (6 bases). This CDR3 is 18 amino acids long. Germline V gives CDR1 KGHSH, CDR2 LQKENI. The ends were cut back, 3 bases at V and 8 bases at J, with 25 bases in the middle.

The chain carries TRBV6-5 and TRBJ2-5, with D unclear. V lost 2 bases and J 11 bases, leaving 9 bases between the germline ends. This CDR3 comprises 11 residues. The V gene's germline CDR1 is MNHEY and CDR2 SVGAGI. CDR3 DNA: TGTGCCAGCAGTTACGAGACGGAGCAGTACTTC. This translates into CASSYETEQYF.